These 21 T cell receptor beta chains originate from one sample sequenced in a study of identical twins. A single record per CDR3 protein comes from TCRdb applying MiXCR to the 5' RACE reads. The sample includes under 500,000 distinct CDR3 sequences, roughly an eighth seen only once; the top ten take approximately 0.98%. These data also featured in a second study, about yellow fever vaccine responses in identical twins.

The sample was CD4+ T cells sorted from blood. Source of these receptors: a woman aged 18 to 35 in good health.

This clonotype was seen more than once but under ten times. The rearrangement uses TRBV18 and TRBJ1-1; D is ambiguous. CDR3 size: 12 residues. The germline V and J ends were trimmed by 8 bases and 2 bases, with 9 bases remaining between them. Germline lookup yields CDR1 KGHSH and CDR2 LQKENI. The CDR3 loop is CASQRDNTEAFF. In DNA form, the CDR3 reads TGTGCCAGCCAGAGAGATAACACTGAAGCTTTCTTT.

V gene TRBV20-1 combines with J gene TRBJ2-2; the D is unclear. CDR1 and CDR2 from the germline V gene are DFQATT and SNEGSKA (reference sequence). This CDR3 comprises 15 residues. V dropped 5 bases and J dropped 1 base, with 14 bases sitting between them. CDR3 nucleotide sequence: TGCAGTGCTCAAGGCTCTGGCGGGAACACCGGGGAGCTGTTTTTT. Translated, it gives CSAQGSGGNTGELFF.

This chain links TRBV20-1 with TRBJ2-4; 10 bases are a match to TRBD1. The germline V gene has CDR1 DFQATT and CDR2 SNEGSKA (reference sequence). The CDR3 spans 13 residues. V lost 5 bases to trimming and J lost 7 bases; unmatched junction nucleotides: 5. DNA for the CDR3: TGCAGTGCTGGACGGACAGGGGGGAACATTCAGTACTTC. Encoded protein: CSAGRTGGNIQYF.

The rearrangement joins TRBV15 to TRBJ2-7; 7 nucleotides line up with TRBD2. The CDR3 consists of 17 residues. Trimming at V came to 5 bases and at J to 0 bases, leaving 13 bases not matched to a gene. CDR1 is LNHNV and CDR2 is YYDKDF in the germline V gene (reference sequence). The CDR3 region is CATSVSFLAVHSYEQYF. In DNA, the CDR3 is TGTGCCACCAGCGTCTCGTTCCTAGCGGTTCACTCCTACGAGCAGTACTTC. The full variable domain, in which reference TRBV15 and TRBJ2-7 provide the parts outside the CDR3, is DAMVIQNPRYQVTQFGKPVTLSCSQTLNHNVMYWYQQKSSQAPKLLFHYYDKDFNNEADTPDNFQSRRPNTSFCFLDIRSPGLGDTAMYLCATSVSFLAVHSYEQYFGPGTRLTVT.

This clonotype has a count of ten or more. The chain employs TRBV5-1 and TRBJ2-7; D is tentatively TRBD1 or TRBD2 (5 bases each). The germline CDR1 and CDR2 sequences are SGHRS and YFSETQ. The V end lost 0 bases, the J end lost 3 bases, and 10 bases lay between the germline ends. CDR3 size: 14 residues. The CDR3 loop is CASSLAGGDYEQYF. The CDR3 DNA reads as TGCGCCAGCAGCTTGGCTGGGGGTGACTACGAGCAGTACTTC.

This clonotype was observed a few times. V is TRBV9 and J is TRBJ2-1; D uncertain. V lost 0 bases, J lost 0 bases, and 13 bases lay in between. The CDR3 length is 17 residues. Germline loops: CDR1 SGDLS, CDR2 YYNGEE. The CDR3 region is CASSVGPTTSSYNEQFF. For the CDR3, the DNA is TGTGCCAGCAGCGTAGGTCCGACAACCAGCTCCTACAATGAGCAGTTCTTC.

The chain has TRBV6-2 or TRBV6-3 and TRBJ2-2; 10 bases match TRBD2. Unmatched junction bases numbered 16, after V lost 6 bases and J lost 6 bases. CDR1 MNHEY and CDR2 SVGEGT come from the germline V gene. The CDR3 spans 18 residues. The CDR3 region is CASSPPRALAGAPGELFF. The CDR3 region has the DNA TGTGCCAGCAGCCCCCCGAGGGCTCTAGCGGGAGCTCCCGGGGAGCTGTTTTTT.

This clonotype has at least ten counts. The chain uses TRBV7-2 and TRBJ2-1; 7 bases match TRBD2. Trimming at V came to 1 base and at J to 14 bases, leaving 8 bases not matched to a gene. The CDR3 consists of 13 residues. Looked up from germline, CDR1 is SGHTA and CDR2 is FQGNSA. CDR3 bases: TGTGCCAGCAGCTTAGTGCAGGCCGGGAGGAAGTTCTTC. Translation gives CASSLVQAGRKFF.

The chain is built from TRBV24-1 and TRBJ2-1, with D uncertain. CDR1 is KGHDR, CDR2 SFDVKD, per germline. There are 16 residues in the CDR3. The V and J ends lost 1 base and 4 bases respectively, with 13 bases between them. The CDR3 sequence: CATSDLVSPGYNEQFF. CDR3 DNA: TGTGCCACCAGTGATTTAGTCTCCCCGGGTTACAATGAGCAGTTCTTC.

The chain links TRBV24-1 to TRBJ2-3, with 7 bases that match TRBD2. The CDR3 length is 15 residues. V gave up 3 bases and J gave up 2 bases; unmatched junction bases: 4. Germline CDR1 and CDR2: KGHDR and SFDVKD. The CDR3 spells CATSDPGTITDTQYF. The CDR3 nucleotides are TGTGCCACCAGTGATCCAGGGACTATCACAGATACGCAGTATTTT.

The genes are TRBV15 and TRBJ2-6, with D uncertain. V was clipped by 3 bases and J by 0 bases, with 12 bases between them. CDR1 LNHNV and CDR2 YYDKDF come from the germline V gene (reference sequence). The CDR3 covers 17 residues. As DNA, the CDR3 is TGTGCCACCAGCAGGACATCAAAAATCTCTGGGGCCAACGTCCTGACTTTC. Its protein product is CATSRTSKISGANVLTF.

This clonotype was observed at least ten times. The chain employs TRBV29-1 and TRBJ2-7; tentatively, D is TRBD1 or TRBD2 (6 bases each). There are 13 residues in the CDR3. Trimming left V 4 bases short and J 2 bases short, with 12 bases between. The germline V gene encodes CDR1 SQVTM and CDR2 ANQGSEA. For the CDR3, the DNA is TGCAGCGTTGGGAGGGCAGGGGCCTACGAGCAGTACTTC. Translating gives CSVGRAGAYEQYF.

The V gene is TRBV28, the J gene TRBJ2-7; D may correspond to TRBD1 or TRBD2 (5 bases each). Deletions cut 4 bases from V and 4 bases from J, with 11 bases between. CDR1 and CDR2 (germline): MDHEN, SYDVKM. The CDR3 sequence is 13 residues long. The CDR3 DNA sequence: TGTGCCAGCAGTTCTCCGGGACGTTACGAGCAGTACTTC. This encodes CASSSPGRYEQYF.

This clonotype was counted only a few times. The chain uses TRBV20-1 and TRBJ2-7; D tentatively reads TRBD1 or TRBD2 (5 bases each). CDR1 and CDR2 from the germline V gene are DFQATT and SNEGSKA (reference sequence). CDR3 size: 19 residues. Trimming cost V 0 bases and J 3 bases, with 27 bases left between them. The CDR3 DNA is TGCAGTGCTAGAGATATGCGGTTTTGGGGGACGGATGTTGTCTACGAGCAGTACTTC. This sequence encodes CSARDMRFWGTDVVYEQYF.

J is TRBJ2-7 and V is TRBV6-1, with TRBD2 matching over 12 bases. CDR1 MNHNS and CDR2 SASEGT come from the germline V gene. The CDR3 consists of 17 residues. V lost 8 bases, J lost 1 base, and 12 bases stayed unmatched. The chain's CDR3 is CASRGASGRAQSYEQYF. In nucleotides, the CDR3 is TGTGCCAGCCGGGGGGCTAGCGGGAGGGCTCAGTCCTACGAGCAGTACTTC.

Regarding this clonotype: The junction shows a germline mismatch at one end, possibly a read error. The rearrangement links TRBV11-2 to TRBJ2-2, with 14 bases lining up with TRBD2. The germline V gene encodes CDR1 SGHAT and CDR2 FQNNGV. The CDR3 has 16 amino acids. CDR3 DNA: TGTGCCAGCAGCTCGGGACTAGCGGGAGTCACCGGGGAGCTGGTTTTT. This codes for CASSSGLAGVTGELVF.

This clonotype occurred a few times. V and J are TRBV7-2 and TRBJ2-1; 12 bases align to TRBD2. The CDR3 runs to 16 residues. With 3 bases clipped from V and 8 bases from J, the junction kept 8 bases outside the gene matches. Germline assignment: CDR1 SGHTA and CDR2 FQGNSA. CDR3 in amino acids: CASSFLTSGRIHEQFF. The CDR3 DNA follows: TGTGCCAGCAGCTTCCTGACTAGCGGGAGAATCCATGAGCAGTTCTTC.

In its sample, this clonotype was seen many times. The gene calls are TRBV20-1 and TRBJ2-1; 9 bases line up with TRBD2. Germline V gene sequence: CDR1 DFQATT, CDR2 SNEGSKA (reference sequence). The V gene end was trimmed by 3 bases and the J gene end by 3 bases; junction bases not matched to a gene: 9. The CDR3 covers 16 residues. The CDR3 DNA follows: TGCAGTGCTAGGCCGGATAGCGGGAGAGTCTACAATGAGCAGTTCTTC. Translation gives CSARPDSGRVYNEQFF.

The chain employs TRBV20-1 and TRBJ2-3; 9 bases match TRBD2. Per the germline V gene, CDR1 is DFQATT and CDR2 is SNEGSKA (reference sequence). The CDR3 is made up of 15 amino acids. Trimming removed 6 bases from V and 2 bases from J; junction bases left unmatched: 9. CDR3 nucleotide sequence: TGCAGTGCCCCCGTAGTAGCGGGGGTCACAGATACGCAGTATTTT. Residues: CSAPVVAGVTDTQYF.

The chain joins TRBV29-1 to TRBJ1-5; D is undetermined. V lost 1 base to trimming and J lost 5 bases, with 6 bases between them. Germline CDR1 reads SQVTM; CDR2 reads ANQGSEA. CDR3 length: 12 amino acids. CDR3 residues: CSVEVSHQPQHF. The CDR3, as DNA: TGCAGCGTTGAAGTCTCGCATCAGCCCCAGCATTTT.

The sample holds a few counts of this clonotype. This chain connects TRBV6-1 to TRBJ2-7; 8 nucleotides match TRBD1. Germline V CDR1 and CDR2: MNHNS, SASEGT. The CDR3 extends over 17 amino acids. Trimming took 6 bases from V and 3 from J; bases not matched to a gene: 16. The CDR3 protein is CASSTYSSGQGVYEQYF. The CDR3 DNA is TGTGCCAGCAGCACATACTCGAGCGGACAGGGCGTCTACGAGCAGTACTTC.